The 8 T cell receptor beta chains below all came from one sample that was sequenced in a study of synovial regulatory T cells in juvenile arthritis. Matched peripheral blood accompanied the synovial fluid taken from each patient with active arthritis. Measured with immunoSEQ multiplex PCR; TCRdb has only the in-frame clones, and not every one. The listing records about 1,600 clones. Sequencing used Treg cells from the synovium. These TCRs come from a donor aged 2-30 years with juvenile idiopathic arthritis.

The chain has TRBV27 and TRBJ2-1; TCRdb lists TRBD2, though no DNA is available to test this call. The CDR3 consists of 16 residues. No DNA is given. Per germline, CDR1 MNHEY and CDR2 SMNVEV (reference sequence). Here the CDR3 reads CASSFGPSGGVNEQFF.

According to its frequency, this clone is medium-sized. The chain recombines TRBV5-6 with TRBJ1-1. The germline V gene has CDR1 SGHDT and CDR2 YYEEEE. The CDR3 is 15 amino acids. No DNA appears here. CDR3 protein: CASSLVWQPNTEAFF.

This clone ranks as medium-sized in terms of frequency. The CDR3 here is CASSLANPSGQETQYF. This chain joins TRBV5-1 and TRBJ2-5; TCRdb calls TRBD1, which cannot be checked without DNA. Germline V gene lookup returns CDR1 SGHRS and CDR2 YFSETQ. CDR3 size: 16 residues. No DNA is given.

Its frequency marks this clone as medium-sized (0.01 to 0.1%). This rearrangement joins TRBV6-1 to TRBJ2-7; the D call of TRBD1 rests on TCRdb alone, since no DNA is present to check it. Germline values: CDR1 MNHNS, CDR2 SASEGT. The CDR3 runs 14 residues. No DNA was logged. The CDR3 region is CASATTGIGDEQYF.

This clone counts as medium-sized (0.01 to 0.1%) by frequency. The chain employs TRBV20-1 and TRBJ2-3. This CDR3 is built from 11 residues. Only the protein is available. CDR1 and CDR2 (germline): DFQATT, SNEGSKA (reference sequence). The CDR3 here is CRGVSTDTQYF.

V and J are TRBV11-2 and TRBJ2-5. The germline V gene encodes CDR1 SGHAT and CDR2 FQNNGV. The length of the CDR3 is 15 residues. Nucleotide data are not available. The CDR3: CASSWGASQQETQYF.

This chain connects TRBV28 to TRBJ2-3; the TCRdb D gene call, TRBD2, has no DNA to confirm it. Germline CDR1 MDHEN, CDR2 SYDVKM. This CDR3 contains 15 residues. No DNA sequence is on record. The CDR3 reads CASMGSGGNTDTQYF. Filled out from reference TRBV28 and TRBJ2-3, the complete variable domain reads DVKVTQSSRYLVKRTGEKVFLECVQDMDHENMFWYRQDPGLGLRLIYFSYDVKMKEKGDIPEGYSVSREKKERFSLILESASTNQTSMYLCASMGSGGNTDTQYFGPGTRLTVL.

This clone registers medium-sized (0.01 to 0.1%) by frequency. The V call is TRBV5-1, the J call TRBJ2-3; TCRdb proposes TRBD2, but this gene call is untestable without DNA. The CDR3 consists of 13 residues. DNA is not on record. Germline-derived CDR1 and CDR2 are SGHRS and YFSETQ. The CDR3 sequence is CASSLSGSDTQYF. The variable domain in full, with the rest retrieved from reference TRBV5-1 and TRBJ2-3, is KAGVTQTPRYLIKTRGQQVTLSCSPISGHRSVSWYQQTPGQGLQFLFEYFSETQRNKGNFPGRFSGRQFSNSRSEMNVSTLELGDSALYLCASSLSGSDTQYFGPGTRLTVL.